Below, 22 T cell receptor beta chains from the same sample are listed, as sequenced in a study of CD8 T cells in Susac syndrome (dated by TCRdb to between 2019 and 2020). Library construction relied on the immunoSEQ multiplex PCR assay. RNA was extracted with the RNeasy kit and roughly 0.5 to 1 ug was reverse transcribed using random hexamers. The public reads were reanalyzed by TCRdb: fastp trimming at Q25, MiXCR alignment, in-frame beta chains only. Entries that share a CDR3 protein sequence are merged under the most common genes and DNA. Present in this sample are 65,000 to 85,000 distinct CDR3 sequences, roughly 92% of which were seen just once. Less than 0.55% of the sample belongs to the ten largest clones. The material sequenced was CD8+ T cells from PBMCs. These receptors were obtained from a human donor with Susac syndrome.

The chain employs TRBV20-1 and TRBJ1-5; D is undetermined. This CDR3 spans 15 amino acids. CDR1 and CDR2 (germline): DFQATT, SNEGSKA (reference sequence). The ends were cut back, 3 bases at V and 0 bases at J, with 12 bases in the middle. The DNA of the CDR3 is TGCAGTGCTAGCCCGGATCTTTTTAGCAATCAGCCCCAGCATTTT. Protein: CSASPDLFSNQPQHF.

This clonotype was seen once. This sequence joins TRBV19 and TRBJ2-7; D is perhaps TRBD1 or TRBD2 (5 bases each). This CDR3 spans 13 amino acids. Germline CDR1 is LNHDA and CDR2 is SQIVND (reference sequence). Trimming pared 4 bases from V and 3 bases from J, leaving 10 bases between. The DNA of the CDR3 is TGTGCCAGTAGTACGGGGCAGCACTACGAGCAGTACTTC. It codes for CASSTGQHYEQYF. Combining the CDR3 with reference TRBV19 and TRBJ2-7 gives the whole variable domain DGGITQSPKYLFRKEGQNVTLSCEQNLNHDAMYWYRQDPGQGLRLIYYSQIVNDFQKGDIAEGYSVSREKKESFPLTVTSAQKNPTAFYLCASSTGQHYEQYFGPGTRLTVT.

Written as DNA, the CDR3 is TGTGCCTGGAAAAATATTGGGCCGGAGGTTTTCTTT. Amino acids: CAWKNIGPEVFF. This chain connects TRBV30 to TRBJ1-1; D gene unclear. V lost 4 bases and J 13 bases, leaving 19 bases between the germline ends. In germline, CDR1 is GTSNPN, CDR2 SVGIG (reference sequence). The CDR3 has 12 residues.

The V and J genes are TRBV7-9 and TRBJ1-3; tentatively, D is TRBD1 (5 bases). Trimming cost V 11 bases and J 4 bases, with 15 bases left between them. The length of the CDR3 is 13 residues. The germline V gene encodes CDR1 SEHNR and CDR2 FQNEAQ (reference sequence). The CDR3 spells CAGRTGQGNTIYF. The CDR3 DNA reads as TGTGCCGGCCGGACGGGGCAGGGAAACACCATATATTTT.

This clonotype was picked up one time. The CDR3 DNA is TGCAGTGCTAGAGATCTAGCGGGAGGGACCTACAATGAGCAGTTCTTC. Its protein product is CSARDLAGGTYNEQFF. This chain joins TRBV20-1 and TRBJ2-1; 12 positions agree with TRBD2. Germline V gene lookup returns CDR1 DFQATT and CDR2 SNEGSKA (reference sequence). The CDR3 has 16 residues. The junction had 2 bases not matched to a gene; V was cut back by 0 bases and J by 2 bases.

This rearrangement joins TRBV9 to TRBJ1-5; possible D gene TRBD1, 5 bases. Germline values: CDR1 SGDLS, CDR2 YYNGEE. The V and J ends lost 1 base and 5 bases respectively, with 10 bases between them. The CDR3 contains 14 residues. CDR3 DNA: TGTGCCAGCAGCGTATGGGACTCGGATCAGCCCCAGCATTTT. This gives the protein CASSVWDSDQPQHF.

CDR3 DNA sequence: TGCGCCAGCAGCCAAGGGGACAGGAACATTCAGTACTTC. It codes for CASSQGDRNIQYF. V is TRBV4-3 and J is TRBJ2-4, with TRBD1 matching over 8 bases. Germline V gene lookup returns CDR1 LGHNA and CDR2 YSLEER. This CDR3 contains 13 residues. After removal of 1 base from V and 7 bases from J, the junction contained 0 bases not matched to a gene.

The chain carries TRBV5-4 and TRBJ1-1, with D uncertain. Trimming shortened V by 0 bases and J by 6 bases, and 15 bases separated the two germline ends. Germline lookup yields CDR1 SGHNT and CDR2 YYREEE (reference sequence). CDR3 length equals 15 residues. CDR3 bases: TGTGCCAGCAGCTTGGGTCGGCCGGCCGGAGCTGAAGCTTTCTTT. Encoded protein: CASSLGRPAGAEAFF.

The J gene is TRBJ2-5, the V gene TRBV29-1; D might be TRBD2 (7 bases). This CDR3 has 12 amino acids. Germline CDR1 SQVTM, CDR2 ANQGSEA. V was pared by 6 bases and J by 7 bases, with 15 bases between. In DNA form, the CDR3 reads TGCAGCGTGGGAGGGGGAGGGGGGACCCAGTACTTC. It encodes CSVGGGGGTQYF.

This clonotype has only one observation. The gene calls are TRBV7-6 and TRBJ2-7; either TRBD1 or TRBD2 may fit D (6 bases each). V was trimmed by 5 bases and J by 2 bases, leaving 19 bases between them. The length of the CDR3 is 16 residues. In germline, CDR1 is SGHVS, CDR2 FNYEAQ. CDR3 nucleotide sequence: TGTGCCAGCAGCCCCGATAGGGGGGAAGGCGCCTACGAGCAGTACTTC. Its translation is CASSPDRGEGAYEQYF. The variable domain in full, with the rest retrieved from reference TRBV7-6 and TRBJ2-7, is GAGVSQSPRYKVTKRGQDVALRCDPISGHVSLYWYRQALGQGPEFLTYFNYEAQQDKSGLPNDRFSAERPEGSISTLTIQRTEQRDSAMYRCASSPDRGEGAYEQYFGPGTRLTVT.

The V call is TRBV7-2, the J call TRBJ2-3, with D maybe TRBD2 (6 bases). The V end was cut by 1 base, the J end by 3 bases, with 11 bases between. Germline loops: CDR1 SGHTA, CDR2 FQGNSA. This CDR3 has 15 amino acids. Here the CDR3 reads CASSLGLAFTDTQYF. Written as DNA, the CDR3 is TGTGCCAGCAGCTTAGGGCTAGCGTTTACAGATACGCAGTATTTT.

The chain uses TRBV30 and TRBJ2-1; 8 nucleotides line up with TRBD2. The CDR3 is made up of 18 amino acids. The junction had 16 bases not matched to a gene; V was cut back by 6 bases and J by 0 bases. Germline lookup yields CDR1 GTSNPN and CDR2 SVGIG (reference sequence). CDR3 coding DNA: TGTGCCTGTTCACTCGGACTAGCCCCCCCGAGCTCCTACAATGAGCAGTTCTTC. It codes for CACSLGLAPPSSYNEQFF.

The V gene is TRBV16, the J gene TRBJ1-6; the D gene is possibly TRBD1 (6 bases). CDR1 and CDR2 (germline): KGHSY, FQNENV. With 4 bases removed from V and 4 bases from J, the gap between germline ends came to 14 bases. The CDR3 covers 16 residues. The CDR3 region has the DNA TGTGCCAGCAGCCCCCGAAAGACAGGTTATAATTCACCCCTCCACTTT. It yields the protein CASSPRKTGYNSPLHF.

The chain carries TRBV5-6 and TRBJ2-3, with 8 positions matching TRBD2. V shed 3 bases, J shed 2 bases, and the junction held 8 bases outside the gene matches. CDR1 and CDR2 (germline): SGHDT, YYEEEE. This CDR3 region has 16 residues. The CDR3 region is CASSYPGLVPTDTQYF. The CDR3 DNA follows: TGTGCCAGCAGCTACCCGGGACTAGTTCCCACAGATACGCAGTATTTT.

The CDR3 sequence is CASSFGVRTEAFF. CDR3 nucleotides: TGTGCCAGCAGCTTTGGTGTCCGCACTGAAGCTTTCTTT. The chain uses TRBV11-1 and TRBJ1-1, with D unclear. The CDR3 is 13 residues long. Germline V CDR1 and CDR2: SGHAT, FQDESV (reference sequence). Between the trimmed V and J ends, which lost 3 bases and 4 bases, there was a span of 9 bases.

The genes are TRBV5-6 and TRBJ2-2; weak D call: TRBD2 (7 bases). The CDR3 spans 16 residues. Germline CDR1 and CDR2: SGHDT and YYEEEE. Trimming took off 4 bases at V and 1 base at J, with 14 bases between the two ends. CDR3 protein: CASSNPGGLNTGELFF. The CDR3 bases are TGTGCCAGCAGCAACCCGGGGGGCTTGAACACCGGGGAGCTGTTTTTT. Combining the CDR3 with reference TRBV5-6 and TRBJ2-2 gives the whole variable domain DAGVTQSPTHLIKTRGQQVTLRCSPKSGHDTVSWYQQALGQGPQFIFQYYEEEERQRGNFPDRFSGHQFPNYSSELNVNALLLGDSALYLCASSNPGGLNTGELFFGEGSRLTVL.

This chain joins TRBV18 and TRBJ1-5; a weak D match, TRBD1 (5 bases). The CDR3 extends over 16 amino acids. V lost 3 bases and J lost 3, with 15 bases in between. In germline, CDR1 is KGHSH, CDR2 LQKENI. The DNA for the CDR3 is TGTGCCAGCTCACCGCCCCGGGACCTTTACAATCAGCCCCAGCATTTT. It encodes CASSPPRDLYNQPQHF.

The rearrangement joins TRBV5-4 to TRBJ2-5; 8 positions match TRBD1. CDR1 SGHNT and CDR2 YYREEE come from the germline V gene (reference sequence). With V trimmed by 0 bases and J by 3 bases, 7 bases remained unmatched. The length of the CDR3 is 16 residues. CDR3 amino acids: CASSLVQGAGKETQYF. The CDR3 DNA reads TGTGCCAGCAGCTTGGTTCAGGGGGCCGGCAAAGAGACCCAGTACTTC.

The rearrangement links TRBV6-6 to TRBJ1-1, with a weak D call TRBD1 (5 bases). This CDR3 region has 15 residues. V dropped 10 bases and J dropped 2 bases, with 20 bases sitting between them. The germline gives CDR1 MNHNY, CDR2 SVGAGI (reference sequence). The CDR3 sequence: CATWGVFKVNTEAFF. The CDR3 coding sequence is TGTGCCACATGGGGGGTTTTTAAGGTTAACACTGAAGCTTTCTTT.

This rearrangement joins TRBV20-1 to TRBJ2-7, with D perhaps matching TRBD2 (5 bases). The germline V gene encodes CDR1 DFQATT and CDR2 SNEGSKA (reference sequence). CDR3 length: 14 amino acids. Trimming removed 6 bases from V and 0 bases from J, with 15 bases in between. CDR3 in DNA: TGCAGTGCGCCGGGGATCGTGAGCTCCTACGAGCAGTACTTC. Translation: CSAPGIVSSYEQYF.

The chain has TRBV21-1 and TRBJ2-2; the DNA was not used to check the table's D call, TRBD1. TRBV21-1 is shown as a pseudogene. The CDR3 has 14 residues. Here the CDR3 reads CASPGQAAAGELFF. CDR3 nucleotides: TGTGCCAGCCCGGGACAGGCGGCTGCCGGGGAGCTGTTTTTT.

The chain links TRBV7-9 to TRBJ1-1; 7 positions agree with TRBD1. The CDR3 loop spans 15 amino acids. V gave up 2 bases and J gave up 1 base; unmatched junction bases: 4. Germline V gene lookup returns CDR1 SEHNR and CDR2 FQNEAQ (reference sequence). CDR3 sequence reads: CASSLSGGPNTEAFF. As DNA, the CDR3 is TGTGCCAGCAGCTTATCAGGGGGTCCGAACACTGAAGCTTTCTTT.